These T cell receptor beta chains were read from a single sample in a study of cytomegalovirus exposure and HLA in healthy donors. Sequencing was performed with immunoSEQ multiplex PCR; in TCRdb, only in-frame clones are kept and a portion is missing. The table has around 71,000 clones, around 70% seen once. Sequenced sample: PBMCs. These receptors were collected from a male donor in good health and CMV-seropositive. Each CDR3 is given with its conserved first and last residue. The order of the fields is D gene, V gene, J gene, clone size, CDR3 DNA, CDR3 protein. D genes are given only for firm matches. The size entry is marked missing in some rows and otherwise reads once, few, many or a size class.

>TRBD1|TRBV7-2|TRBJ1-1|-
TGTGCCAGCAGCTCCCGAGGAGGGGGCGCTGGGAACACTGAAGCTTTCTTT
CASSSRGGGAGNTEAFF
>TRBD2|TRBV2|TRBJ2-7|-
TGTGCCAGCAGTGATGGGCGGGGGAGCGACGAGCAGTACTTC
CASSDGRGSDEQYF
>TRBD1|TRBV7-9|TRBJ1-1|-
TGTGCCAGCAGCTTCGGACAGGGAGAAGCTTTCTTT
CASSFGQGEAFF
>-|TRBV5-1|TRBJ2-5|-
TGCGCCAGCAGCTTGGGGCAACGCCAAGAGACCCAGTACTTC
CASSLGQRQETQYF
>TRBD1|TRBV5-1|TRBJ2-7|-
TGCGCCAGCAGCCCGGGACAGCCGTCCTCCTACGAGCAGTACTTC
CASSPGQPSSYEQYF
>-|TRBV7-3|TRBJ2-5|-
TGTGCCAGCAGCTTGGTGGGGGGAGAGACCCAGTACTTC
CASSLVGGETQYF
>TRBD1|TRBV28|TRBJ1-5|-
TGTGCCAGCAGTCCCGGGACAGGGGGCTTTCAGCCCCAGCATTTT
CASSPGTGGFQPQHF
>-|TRBV10-1|TRBJ1-6|-
TGCGCCAGCAGTGAGTCATGGGTTCGGGATTCACCCCTCCACTTT
CASSESWVRDSPLHF
>-|TRBV30|TRBJ1-2|-
TGTGCCTGGAGTGAACAGGGTTGGGATGGCTACACCTTC
CAWSEQGWDGYTF
>-|TRBV11-2|TRBJ2-5|-
TGTGCCAGCAGCCGCGGAGGGGATGAGACCCAGTACTTC
CASSRGGDETQYF
>TRBD1|TRBV5-1|TRBJ2-7|once
TGCGCCAGCAGCTTACCTTCCAAGCGAGACAGGGGTTCCTACGAGCAGTACTTC
CASSLPSKRDRGSYEQYF
>-|TRBV19|TRBJ2-1|-
TGTGCCAGTAGTCCTGCGGGAAGTGCGCAGTTCTTC
CASSPAGSAQFF
>TRBD1|TRBV27|TRBJ1-2|-
TGTGCCAGCAGTTTAGTTGGGACAGGCGGTCGATATGGCTACACCTTC
CASSLVGTGGRYGYTF
>-|TRBV5-4|TRBJ2-3|-
TGTGCCAGCAGCTTGCCGGCGGTCGGCACAGATACGCAGTATTTT
CASSLPAVGTDTQYF
>-|TRBV6-5|TRBJ1-1|-
TGTGCCAGCAGTTATGAGGGCACTGAAGCTTTCTTT
CASSYEGTEAFF
>TRBD1|TRBV4-3|TRBJ2-7|-
TGCGCCAGCAGCGCCGGGACAGGGATCAACGAGCAGTACTTC
CASSAGTGINEQYF
>-|TRBV10-1|TRBJ1-1|-
TGCGCCAGCAGTGATCTGCGGGACACTGAAGCTTTCTTT
CASSDLRDTEAFF
>-|TRBV18|TRBJ2-5|few
TGTGCCAGCTCACCGGACTCAACCCAGGAGACCCAGTACTTC
CASSPDSTQETQYF
>-|TRBV7-9|TRBJ2-7|-
TGCGCCAGCAGCCTGGACGGGACCTACGAGCAGTACTTC
CASSLDGTYEQYF
>-|TRBV30|TRBJ2-2|-
TGTGCCTGGAATTCGGTAGCCCTGAACACCGGGGAGCTGTTTTTT
CAWNSVALNTGELFF
>TRBD1|TRBV9|TRBJ2-7|-
TGTGCCAGCAGCGTGGGGGCAGGGGGCTCCTACGAGCAGTACTTC
CASSVGAGGSYEQYF
>TRBD2|TRBV10-3|TRBJ2-3|-
TGTGCCATCAATAGCGGGAGTGGCACAGATACGCAGTATTTT
CAINSGSGTDTQYF
>TRBD2|TRBV25-1|TRBJ2-1|once
TGTGCCAGCAGTGAATCACTAGCGGGAGTGTATGAGCAGTTCTTC
CASSESLAGVYEQFF
>TRBD2|TRBV29-1|TRBJ2-2|-
TGCAGCGTTGAAGGGGCAGGGAGGGCCACCGGGGAGCTGTTTTTT
CSVEGAGRATGELFF
>-|TRBV7-9|TRBJ2-1|-
TGTGCCAGCAGCTTTCCCAGGGGGGATGAGCAGTTCTTC
CASSFPRGDEQFF
>TRBD1|TRBV11-2|TRBJ1-2|-
TGTGCCAGCAGCACCTTTATGCGGGACAGGGGATATGGCTACACCTTC
CASSTFMRDRGYGYTF
>TRBD1|TRBV19|TRBJ2-7|-
TGTGCCAGTAGTACCTCGGGACAGGGGGCTTACGAGCAGTACTTC
CASSTSGQGAYEQYF
>TRBD2|TRBV4-1|TRBJ2-7|-
TGCGCCAGCAGCCAACTAGACCTGATAGCGGGAGGAGGCAACGAGCAGTACTTC
CASSQLDLIAGGGNEQYF
>-|TRBV19|TRBJ2-7|-
TGTGCCAGTAGTATGGTTTCCTACTCCTACGAGCAGTACTTC
CASSMVSYSYEQYF
>-|TRBV10-1|TRBJ2-3|-
TGCGCCAGCAGTGAGATAGCGGCAGGTGCGGCAGATACGCAGTATTTT
CASSEIAAGAADTQYF
>-|TRBV11-2|TRBJ2-5|-
TGTGCCAGCAGTACAGGGGAGGCAGTAGAGACCCAGTACTTC
CASSTGEAVETQYF
>TRBD2|TRBV19|TRBJ2-1|-
TGTGCCAGTAATTTTCTAGCGGGAGGGTACAATGAGCAGTTCTTC
CASNFLAGGYNEQFF
>-|TRBV19|TRBJ2-2|few
TGTGCCAGTAGTATGTATGAGGGAGTACACACCGGGGAGCTGTTTTTT
CASSMYEGVHTGELFF
>-|TRBV6-5|TRBJ1-1|few
TGTGCCAGCAGCCCCCCAGGGAACACTGAAGCTTTCTTT
CASSPPGNTEAFF
>TRBD1|TRBV6-1|TRBJ1-2|-
TGTGCCAGCAGTGAACAGGGGGCTATCGTCTATGGCTACACCTTC
CASSEQGAIVYGYTF
>TRBD2|TRBV2|TRBJ2-5|few
TGTGCCAGCAGTGGACGGGAGGGGGAGACCCAGTACTTC
CASSGREGETQYF
>TRBD1|TRBV27|TRBJ1-2|-
TGTGCCAGCAGTCGCTACGGACAGGGCCCCTATGGCTACACCTTC
CASSRYGQGPYGYTF
>-|TRBV27|TRBJ2-7|few
TGTGCCAGCAGTTCGTCGGGACACCCTGCCTACGAGCAGTACTTC
CASSSSGHPAYEQYF
>-|TRBV10-3|TRBJ2-7|-
TGTGCCATCAGTCCGGGACATACTTCCTACGAGCAGTACTTC
CAISPGHTSYEQYF
>-|TRBV19|TRBJ2-2|few
TGTGCCACCCGCCGGGGGACCGGGGAGCTGTTTTTT
CATRRGTGELFF
>TRBD1|TRBV7-2|TRBJ1-4|once
TGTGCCAGCAGCCCACGGGGGACAGGGGATTGGAAACTGTTTTTT
CASSPRGTGDWKLFF
>TRBD1|TRBV15|TRBJ1-2|-
TGTGCCACCAGCAGTCCGGACAGGGACTATGGCTACACCTTC
CATSSPDRDYGYTF
>-|TRBV19|TRBJ1-5|-
TGTGCCAGTAGGACAGGTGACAATCAGCCCCAGCATTTT
CASRTGDNQPQHF
>-|TRBV7-2|TRBJ2-7|once
TGTGCCAGCAGCTTCTCCTACGAGCAGTACTTC
CASSFSYEQYF
>TRBD2|TRBV5-4|TRBJ2-3|-
TGTGCCAGCAGCTTGGATCTAGCGGGGGGGCCAGAGAGTACGCAGTATTTT
CASSLDLAGGPESTQYF
>-|TRBV6-1|TRBJ2-4|-
TGTGCCAGCAGTGAATCCCAGGGGACCAAAAACATTCAGTACTTC
CASSESQGTKNIQYF